The 21 T cell receptor beta chains below all came from one sample that was sequenced in a study of T-cell memory formation after mild COVID-19. TCRdb called the 5' RACE reads again in MiXCR, with one record for every CDR3 protein. The data contain about 100,000 distinct CDR3 sequences, roughly a sixth of them singletons. Input material: PBMCs or a T cell subset sorted from them (not recorded which). The receptors were gathered from a young man who had mild COVID-19 (a few samples of this study predate the infection). Cell type and time point are not known.

The chain employs TRBV7-2 and TRBJ1-1; no clear D. This CDR3 contains 13 residues. The germline V and J ends were trimmed by 6 bases and 1 base, with 9 bases remaining between them. The germline V gene has CDR1 SGHTA and CDR2 FQGNSA. As DNA, the CDR3 is TGTGCCAGCAGGAATCAGCAGAACACTGAAGCTTTCTTT. It translates to CASRNQQNTEAFF.

The chain employs TRBV5-5 and TRBJ2-3; D not resolved. This CDR3 region has 13 residues. Trimming left V 4 bases short and J 6 bases short, with 12 bases between. Per the germline V gene, CDR1 is SGHKS and CDR2 is YYEKEE (reference sequence). The CDR3 DNA reads as TGTGCCAGCAGCGCGTCGTTGATCGATACGCAGTATTTT. Its translation is CASSASLIDTQYF.

This clonotype was recorded a few times. V gene TRBV30 combines with J gene TRBJ1-5; D gene uncertain. Germline CDR1 GTSNPN, CDR2 SVGIG (reference sequence). The CDR3 contains 13 residues. V lost 2 bases to trimming and J lost 10 bases, with 15 bases between them. CDR3 sequence: CAWSIELEIPQHF. CDR3 bases: TGTGCCTGGAGTATCGAACTTGAGATTCCCCAGCATTTT.

This clonotype showed up just a few times. The chain combines TRBV6-6 with TRBJ2-5; D perhaps matches TRBD2 (6 bases). The CDR3 extends over 14 amino acids. Per germline, CDR1 MNHNY and CDR2 SVGAGI (reference sequence). V was shortened by 10 bases and J by 4 bases, with 19 bases between the two germline ends. CDR3: CATVDRRGRETQYF. In nucleotides, the CDR3 is TGTGCCACCGTCGACCGGCGGGGACGAGAGACCCAGTACTTC.

J is TRBJ2-4 and V is TRBV6-1; no clear D gene. The CDR3 contains 13 residues. Germline V lookup: CDR1 MNHNS, CDR2 SASEGT. V dropped 2 bases and J dropped 6 bases, with 8 bases sitting between them. CDR3 protein: CASSEIQSNIQYF. DNA for the CDR3: TGTGCCAGCAGTGAAATCCAGTCAAACATTCAGTACTTC.

This clonotype has more than one count but fewer than ten. This sequence joins TRBV11-2 and TRBJ2-1; maybe TRBD2 (6 bases). V lost 5 bases and J 7 bases, leaving 27 bases between the germline ends. CDR3 length: 18 residues. Germline V gene data show CDR1 as SGHAT and CDR2 as FQNNGV. The chain's CDR3 is CASSAARGLGALSNEQFF. CDR3 in DNA: TGTGCCAGCAGCGCCGCGCGGGGACTTGGGGCCCTATCAAATGAGCAGTTCTTC.

The chain joins TRBV9 to TRBJ1-2; TRBD1 is a possible D gene (5 bases). This CDR3 comprises 15 residues. Germline V gene data show CDR1 as SGDLS and CDR2 as YYNGEE. V shed 0 bases and J shed 4 bases, with 13 bases lying between them. CDR3 region: CASSVARGNRYGYTF. The CDR3 DNA reads as TGTGCCAGCAGCGTAGCGAGGGGCAACCGCTATGGCTACACCTTC.

This clonotype has just a few counts. The chain couples TRBV5-5 to TRBJ2-4; 7 positions agree with TRBD2. In germline, CDR1 is SGHKS, CDR2 YYEKEE (reference sequence). The CDR3 has 16 residues. J lost 5 bases, V lost 0 bases, and 8 bases had no gene match. CDR3 protein: CASSLVAGRGENIQYF. Written as DNA, the CDR3 is TGTGCCAGCAGCTTGGTCGCAGGGAGGGGAGAAAACATTCAGTACTTC.

V and J are TRBV20-1 and TRBJ2-3, with TRBD2 matching 11 bases. CDR1 is DFQATT and CDR2 is SNEGSKA in the germline V gene (reference sequence). Losses at the gene ends were 3 bases for V and 2 bases for J; bases not matched to a gene: 7. The CDR3 extends over 16 amino acids. CDR3 loop: CSASIAGGLHTDTQYF. As DNA, the CDR3 is TGCAGTGCTAGTATAGCGGGGGGGCTTCACACAGATACGCAGTATTTT.

This clonotype has more than one count but fewer than ten. The genes are TRBV5-4 and TRBJ2-5, with a weak D call TRBD1 (6 bases). Germline V gene data show CDR1 as SGHNT and CDR2 as YYREEE (reference sequence). The CDR3 is made up of 15 amino acids. V was trimmed by 3 bases and J by 0 bases, leaving 12 bases between them. The CDR3 here is CASSSTTGYQETQYF. CDR3 DNA: TGTGCCAGCAGCTCCACCACAGGGTACCAAGAGACCCAGTACTTC.

The V and J genes are TRBV9 and TRBJ2-1; D is undetermined. The CDR3 runs 14 residues. Germline CDR1 reads SGDLS; CDR2 reads YYNGEE. The V end lost 0 bases, the J end lost 5 bases, and 9 bases lay between the germline ends. The CDR3 region has the DNA TGTGCCAGCAGCGTAGTCTCAGGTAACAATGAGCAGTTCTTC. Its translation: CASSVVSGNNEQFF.

This clonotype occurred a few times. The V gene is TRBV24-1, the J gene TRBJ2-4, with D possibly matching TRBD2 (5 bases). Trimming stripped 2 bases from V and 2 bases from J, with 9 bases between. Germline V CDR1 and CDR2: KGHDR, SFDVKD. The CDR3 runs to 15 residues. The CDR3 DNA is TGTGCCACCAGTGATTCGAGGGAGTCCAAAAACATTCAGTACTTC. It specifies CATSDSRESKNIQYF.

This clonotype was counted a single time. The rearrangement uses TRBV5-1 and TRBJ1-1; D gene unclear. The CDR3 sequence is 11 residues long. The germline V gene has CDR1 SGHRS and CDR2 YFSETQ. V was clipped by 5 bases and J by 11 bases, with 13 bases between them. The CDR3 bases are TGCGCCAGCAGGGTTGGATTATTGGCTTTCTTT. This codes for CASRVGLLAFF.

This chain joins TRBV25-1 and TRBJ2-5, with a possible D match to TRBD1 (5 bases). The germline gives CDR1 MGHDK, CDR2 SYGVNS. Deletions cut 11 bases from V and 5 bases from J, with 24 bases between. CDR3 size: 15 residues. The CDR3 nucleotides read TGTGCCTCCGCCAAGGGGCAGAGTTCCCAGGAGACCCAGTACTTC. Its translation is CASAKGQSSQETQYF.

Only a few counts were recorded for this clonotype. This chain connects TRBV6-5 to TRBJ1-1; D might be TRBD1 (5 bases). CDR1 is MNHEY, CDR2 SVGAGI, per germline. With 0 bases removed from V and 3 bases from J, the gap between germline ends came to 17 bases. This CDR3 has 17 residues. The CDR3 sequence is CASSYSITGGGDTEAFF. The DNA of the CDR3 is TGTGCCAGCAGTTACTCGATAACAGGAGGAGGGGACACTGAAGCTTTCTTT.

This clonotype was found many times. The rearrangement uses TRBV9 and TRBJ2-3; no clear D gene. The V end was cut by 0 bases, the J end by 2 bases, with 7 bases between. Germline V gene lookup returns CDR1 SGDLS and CDR2 YYNGEE. The CDR3 runs to 14 residues. The CDR3 DNA reads as TGTGCCAGCAGCGTAGTTTGGAACACAGATACGCAGTATTTT. Translation gives CASSVVWNTDTQYF.

This clonotype was seen only a few times. V and J are TRBV5-6 and TRBJ2-1, with a tentative D call TRBD1 (5 bases). CDR1 is SGHDT, CDR2 YYEEEE, per germline. Trimming stripped 2 bases from V and 8 bases from J, with 14 bases between. The CDR3 extends over 14 amino acids. The CDR3 region is CASSFLVIRDEQFF. In nucleotides, the CDR3 is TGTGCCAGCAGCTTCTTGGTGATCAGGGATGAGCAGTTCTTC.

In its sample, this clonotype was seen a few times. The chain carries TRBV6-6 and TRBJ1-1; D is undetermined. Trimming cost V 5 bases and J 4 bases, with 11 bases left between them. CDR3 length: 13 amino acids. Germline CDR1 is MNHNY and CDR2 is SVGAGI (reference sequence). The CDR3 loop reads CASSKTAGTEAFF. Written as DNA, the CDR3 is TGTGCCAGCAGTAAAACAGCGGGCACTGAAGCTTTCTTT.

This clonotype was picked up a small number of times. The chain is built from TRBV4-3 and TRBJ2-1, with D possibly matching TRBD2 (7 bases). Germline V gene lookup returns CDR1 LGHNA and CDR2 YSLEER. V lost 1 base to trimming and J lost 0 bases, with 10 bases between them. This CDR3 is 16 amino acids long. The CDR3 loop is CASSQGGGFSYNEQFF. As DNA, the CDR3 is TGCGCCAGCAGCCAAGGCGGGGGCTTCTCCTACAATGAGCAGTTCTTC.

This clonotype was found a few times. This sequence joins TRBV18 and TRBJ1-1; 7 bases agree with TRBD1. From germline, CDR1 is KGHSH and CDR2 LQKENI. The CDR3 spans 12 residues. V shed 4 bases, J shed 7 bases, and the junction held 3 bases outside the gene matches. The CDR3 protein is CASSLRQGEAFF. Here the CDR3 DNA reads TGTGCCAGCTCACTACGACAGGGTGAAGCTTTCTTT.

The CDR3 region has the DNA TGTGCCAGCTCCGGAACAGGGGGTGATTCACCCCTCCACTTT. Translating it yields CASSGTGGDSPLHF. The chain couples TRBV12-3 or TRBV12-4 to TRBJ1-6; 8 bases line up with TRBD1. CDR3 length: 14 residues. V trimming: 8 bases; J trimming: 8 bases; junction bases outside the gene matches: 8.